The entry that follows covers one T cell receptor beta chain sequence. The sample belongs to a study of blood T cell repertoires in COVID-19. Study summary: Whether acute or convalescent, the COVID-19 samples came from the United States, Italy and Spain.

In the original workflow: It was from reference gene primer amplification that nucleated cell counts were estimated. Sequencing was performed with immunoSEQ multiplex PCR; in TCRdb, only in-frame clones are kept and a portion is missing. V and J calls and clone size follow that table, whereas D and trimming were derived from the DNA. The repertoire has 110,000 to 150,000 clones, about 80% of them found once; the top ten carry approximately 3.5%. There are 18 residues in the CDR3. Trimming removed 0 bases from V and 6 bases from J, with 24 bases in between. Germline V lookup: CDR1 LGHNA, CDR2 YSLEER. The sequencing sample was made of peripheral blood. The genes are TRBV4-3 and TRBJ2-7; possibly TRBD2 for D (5 bases). This TCR came from a man in his 70s who had recovered from COVID-19. Here the CDR3 DNA reads TGCGCCAGCAGCCAAGATCTCGGGGTGGGCTCGTTGTGGCCCGAGCAGTACTTC. This sequence encodes CASSQDLGVGSLWPEQYF.